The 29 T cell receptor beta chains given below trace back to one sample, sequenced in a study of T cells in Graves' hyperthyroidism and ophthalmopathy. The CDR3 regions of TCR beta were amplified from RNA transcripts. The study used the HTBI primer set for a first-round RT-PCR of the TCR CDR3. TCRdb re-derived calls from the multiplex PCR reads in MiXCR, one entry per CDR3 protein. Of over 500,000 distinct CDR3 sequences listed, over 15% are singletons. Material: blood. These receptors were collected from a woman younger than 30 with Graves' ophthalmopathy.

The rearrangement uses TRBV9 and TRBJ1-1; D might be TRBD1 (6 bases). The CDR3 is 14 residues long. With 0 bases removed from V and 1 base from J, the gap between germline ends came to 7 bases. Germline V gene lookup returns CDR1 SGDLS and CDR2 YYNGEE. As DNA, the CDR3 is TGTGCCAGCAGCGTAGAGGGACAGAACACTGAAGCTTTCTTT. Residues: CASSVEGQNTEAFF.

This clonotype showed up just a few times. CDR3 loop: CASSLEQVQPQHF. CDR3 bases: TGTGCCAGCAGCTTAGAGCAGGTCCAGCCCCAGCATTTT. This rearrangement joins TRBV7-2 to TRBJ1-5; D gene ambiguous. The germline V gene encodes CDR1 SGHTA and CDR2 FQGNSA. The CDR3 sequence is 13 residues long. Trimming removed 1 base at V and 7 bases at J, with 8 bases between. Filled out from reference TRBV7-2 and TRBJ1-5, the complete variable domain reads GAGVSQSPSNKVTEKGKDVELRCDPISGHTALYWYRQSLGQGLEFLIYFQGNSAPDKSGLPSDRFSAERTGGSVSTLTIQRTQQEDSAVYLCASSLEQVQPQHFGDGTRLSIL.

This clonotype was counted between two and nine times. For the CDR3, the DNA is TGTGCCAGCAGCTTTCCAGCGGGAGGGGTTGAGCAGTTCTTC. It specifies CASSFPAGGVEQFF. V is TRBV7-9 and J is TRBJ2-1, with 10 bases fitting TRBD2. J lost 9 bases, V lost 3 bases, and 5 bases had no gene match. The germline CDR1 and CDR2 sequences are SEHNR and FQNEAQ (reference sequence). CDR3 length: 14 residues.

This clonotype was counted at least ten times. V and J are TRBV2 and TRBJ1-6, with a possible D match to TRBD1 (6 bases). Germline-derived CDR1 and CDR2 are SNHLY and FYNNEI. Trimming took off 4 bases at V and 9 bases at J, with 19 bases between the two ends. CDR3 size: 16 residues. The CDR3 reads CASSARADGGGSPLHF. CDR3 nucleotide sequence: TGTGCCAGCAGTGCCCGGGCGGACGGAGGGGGTTCACCCCTCCACTTT.

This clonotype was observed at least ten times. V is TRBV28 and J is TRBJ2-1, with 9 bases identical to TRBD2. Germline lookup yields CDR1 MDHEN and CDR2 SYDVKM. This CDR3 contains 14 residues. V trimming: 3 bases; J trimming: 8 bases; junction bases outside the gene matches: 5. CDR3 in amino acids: CASSFGIAGDEQFF. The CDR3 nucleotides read TGTGCCAGCAGTTTCGGGATAGCGGGAGATGAGCAGTTCTTC.

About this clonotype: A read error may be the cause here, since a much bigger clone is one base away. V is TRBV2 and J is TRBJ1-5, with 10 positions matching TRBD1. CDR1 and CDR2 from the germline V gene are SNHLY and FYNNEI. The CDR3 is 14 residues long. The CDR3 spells CASTPGQGYQPEHF. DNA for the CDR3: TGTGCCAGCACCCCGGGACAGGGGTATCAGCCCGAGCATTTT.

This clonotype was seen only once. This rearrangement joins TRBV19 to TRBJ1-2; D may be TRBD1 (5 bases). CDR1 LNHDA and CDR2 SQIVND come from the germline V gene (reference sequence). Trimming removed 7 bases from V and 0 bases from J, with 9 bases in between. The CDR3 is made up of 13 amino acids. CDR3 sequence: CASTQGTNYGYTF. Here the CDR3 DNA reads TGTGCCAGTACTCAGGGAACTAACTATGGCTACACCTTC. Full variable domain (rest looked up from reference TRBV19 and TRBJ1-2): DGGITQSPKYLFRKEGQNVTLSCEQNLNHDAMYWYRQDPGQGLRLIYYSQIVNDFQKGDIAEGYSVSREKKESFPLTVTSAQKNPTAFYLCASTQGTNYGYTFGSGTRLTVV.

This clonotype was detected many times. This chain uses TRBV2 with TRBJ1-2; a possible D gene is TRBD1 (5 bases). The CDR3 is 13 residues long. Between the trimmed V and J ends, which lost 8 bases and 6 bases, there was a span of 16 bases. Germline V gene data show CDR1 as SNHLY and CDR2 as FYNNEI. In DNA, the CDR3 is TGTGCCAGCCTTTCAGGGATCCGAAATGGCTACACCTTC. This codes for CASLSGIRNGYTF.

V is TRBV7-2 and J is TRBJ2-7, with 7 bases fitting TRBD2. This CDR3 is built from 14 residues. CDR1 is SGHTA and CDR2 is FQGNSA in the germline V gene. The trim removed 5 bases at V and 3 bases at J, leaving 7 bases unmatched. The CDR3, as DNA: TGTGCCAGCAGCCCCTGGGGGGGACTCTACGAGCAGTACTTC. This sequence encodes CASSPWGGLYEQYF. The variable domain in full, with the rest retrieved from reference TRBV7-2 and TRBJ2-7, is GAGVSQSPSNKVTEKGKDVELRCDPISGHTALYWYRQSLGQGLEFLIYFQGNSAPDKSGLPSDRFSAERTGGSVSTLTIQRTQQEDSAVYLCASSPWGGLYEQYFGPGTRLTVT.

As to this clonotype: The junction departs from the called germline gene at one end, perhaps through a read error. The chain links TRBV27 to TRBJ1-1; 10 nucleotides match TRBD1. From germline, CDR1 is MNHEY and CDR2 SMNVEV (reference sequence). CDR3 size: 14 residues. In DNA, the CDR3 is TGTGCCAGCACCCGGGGACAGGGGAACACTGAAGCTCTCTTT. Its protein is CASTRGQGNTEALF.

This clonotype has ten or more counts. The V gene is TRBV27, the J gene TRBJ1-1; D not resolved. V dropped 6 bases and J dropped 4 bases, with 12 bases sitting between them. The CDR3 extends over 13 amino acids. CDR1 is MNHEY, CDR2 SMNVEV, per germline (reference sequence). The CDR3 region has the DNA TGTGCCAGCAGCCCTGCGGATGCCACTGAAGCTTTCTTT. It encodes CASSPADATEAFF.

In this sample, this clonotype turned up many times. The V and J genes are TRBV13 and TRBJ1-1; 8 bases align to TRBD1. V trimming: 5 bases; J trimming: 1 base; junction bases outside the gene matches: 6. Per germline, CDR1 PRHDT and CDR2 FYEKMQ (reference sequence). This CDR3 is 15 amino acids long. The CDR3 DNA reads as TGTGCCAGCAGCCCCAGACAGGGGTCGAACACTGAAGCTTTCTTT. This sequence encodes CASSPRQGSNTEAFF.

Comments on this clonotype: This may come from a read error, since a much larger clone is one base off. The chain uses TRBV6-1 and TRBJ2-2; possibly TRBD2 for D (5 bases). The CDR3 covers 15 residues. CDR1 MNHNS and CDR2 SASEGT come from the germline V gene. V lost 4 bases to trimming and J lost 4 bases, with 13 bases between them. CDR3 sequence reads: CASSGEGPSTGELFF. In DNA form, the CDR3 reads TGTGCCAGCAGTGGAGAGGGTCCCAGCACCGGGGAGCTGTTTTTT.

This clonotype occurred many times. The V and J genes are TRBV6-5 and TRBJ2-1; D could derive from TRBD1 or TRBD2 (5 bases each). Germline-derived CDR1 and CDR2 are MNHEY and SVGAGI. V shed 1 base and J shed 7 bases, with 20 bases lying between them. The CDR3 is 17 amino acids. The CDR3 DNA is TGTGCCAGCAGTTACTTGCTGCCGGGACGGTGGGAAAATGAGCAGTTCTTC. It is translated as CASSYLLPGRWENEQFF.

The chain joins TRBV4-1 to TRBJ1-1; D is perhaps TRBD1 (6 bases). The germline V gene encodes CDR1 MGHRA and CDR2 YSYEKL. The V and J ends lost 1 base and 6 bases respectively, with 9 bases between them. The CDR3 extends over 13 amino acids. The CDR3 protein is CASSQGTEPEAFF. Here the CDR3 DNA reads TGCGCCAGCAGCCAAGGGACAGAACCTGAAGCTTTCTTT.

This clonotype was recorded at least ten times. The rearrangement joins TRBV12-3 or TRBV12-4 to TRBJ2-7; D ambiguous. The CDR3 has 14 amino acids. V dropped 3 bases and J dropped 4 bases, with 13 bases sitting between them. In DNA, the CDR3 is TGTGCCAGCAGTTTTGGCCCGTCTGAATACGAGCAGTACTTC. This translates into CASSFGPSEYEQYF.

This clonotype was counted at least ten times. CDR3 sequence (DNA): TGTGCCAGCTCACCACCATCGGAATCGGACATTCAGTACTTC. This translates into CASSPPSESDIQYF. The chain couples TRBV18 to TRBJ2-4; D remains unclear. This CDR3 contains 14 residues. Germline V CDR1 and CDR2: KGHSH, LQKENI. V was cut by 0 bases and J by 8 bases, with 11 bases left in between. Combining the CDR3 with reference TRBV18 and TRBJ2-4 gives the whole variable domain NAGVMQNPRHLVRRRGQEARLRCSPMKGHSHVYWYRQLPEEGLKFMVYLQKENIIDESGMPKERFSAEFPKEGPSILRIQQVVRGDSAAYFCASSPPSESDIQYFGAGTRLSVL.

CDR3 sequence reads: CATQYGRGVKNIQYF. CDR3 nucleotides: TGTGCCACCCAATATGGACGGGGGGTCAAAAACATTCAGTACTTC. V is TRBV19 and J is TRBJ2-4; 7 bases are a match to TRBD2. The CDR3 has 15 amino acids. The junction had 12 bases not matched to a gene; V was cut back by 10 bases and J by 3 bases. Germline V gene data show CDR1 as LNHDA and CDR2 as SQIVND (reference sequence).

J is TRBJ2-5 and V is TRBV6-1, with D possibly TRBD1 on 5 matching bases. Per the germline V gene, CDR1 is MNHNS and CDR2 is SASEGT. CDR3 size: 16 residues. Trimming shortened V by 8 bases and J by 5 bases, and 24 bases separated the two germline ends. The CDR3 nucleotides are TGTGCCAGCCAAGGGGCCCTGGGCAGGGCCGGGGAGACCCAGTACTTC. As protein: CASQGALGRAGETQYF.

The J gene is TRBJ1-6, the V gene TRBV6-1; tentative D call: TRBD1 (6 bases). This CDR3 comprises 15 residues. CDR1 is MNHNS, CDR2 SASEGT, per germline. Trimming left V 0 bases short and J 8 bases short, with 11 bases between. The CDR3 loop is CASSEAEGGHSPLHF. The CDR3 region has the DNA TGTGCCAGCAGTGAAGCGGAGGGGGGTCATTCACCCCTCCACTTT.

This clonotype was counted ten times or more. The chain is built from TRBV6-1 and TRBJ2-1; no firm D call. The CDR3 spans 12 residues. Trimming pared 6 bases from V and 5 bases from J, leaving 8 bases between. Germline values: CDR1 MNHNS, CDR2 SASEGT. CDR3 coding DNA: TGTGCCAGCAGGAGAGGCGACAATGAGCAGTTCTTC. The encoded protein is CASRRGDNEQFF.

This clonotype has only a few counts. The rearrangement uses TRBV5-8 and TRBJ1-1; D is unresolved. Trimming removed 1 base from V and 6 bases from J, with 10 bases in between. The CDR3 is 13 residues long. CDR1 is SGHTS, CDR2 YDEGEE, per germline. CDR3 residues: CASSLSGIPEAFF. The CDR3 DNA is TGTGCCAGCAGCTTGTCCGGGATCCCTGAAGCTTTCTTT.

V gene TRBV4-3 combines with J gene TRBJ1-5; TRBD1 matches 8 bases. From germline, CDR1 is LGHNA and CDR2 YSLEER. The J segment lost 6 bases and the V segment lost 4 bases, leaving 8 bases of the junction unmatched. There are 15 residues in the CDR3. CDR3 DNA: TGCGCCAGCAGCCCCTCGGACAGGGAAGGTCAGCCCCAGCATTTT. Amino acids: CASSPSDREGQPQHF.

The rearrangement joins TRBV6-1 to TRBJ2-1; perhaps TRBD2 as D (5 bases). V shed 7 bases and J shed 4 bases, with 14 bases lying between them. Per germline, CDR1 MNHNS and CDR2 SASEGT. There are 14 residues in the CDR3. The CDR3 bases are TGTGCCAGCACCTCGGACTCGGAATACAATGAGCAGTTCTTC. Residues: CASTSDSEYNEQFF.

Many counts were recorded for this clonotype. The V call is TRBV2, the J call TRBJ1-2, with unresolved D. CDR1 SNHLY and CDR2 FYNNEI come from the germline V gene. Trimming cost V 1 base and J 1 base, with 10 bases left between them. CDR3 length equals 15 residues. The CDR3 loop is CASSEGPSFNYGYTF. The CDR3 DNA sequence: TGTGCCAGCAGTGAAGGACCCTCTTTTAACTATGGCTACACCTTC.

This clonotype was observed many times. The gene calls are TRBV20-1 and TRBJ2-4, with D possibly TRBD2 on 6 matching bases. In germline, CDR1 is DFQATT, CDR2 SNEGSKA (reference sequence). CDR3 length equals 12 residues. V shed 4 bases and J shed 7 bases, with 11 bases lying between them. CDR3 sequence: CSATSGRNIQYF. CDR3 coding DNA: TGCAGTGCTACATCGGGGAGGAACATTCAGTACTTC.

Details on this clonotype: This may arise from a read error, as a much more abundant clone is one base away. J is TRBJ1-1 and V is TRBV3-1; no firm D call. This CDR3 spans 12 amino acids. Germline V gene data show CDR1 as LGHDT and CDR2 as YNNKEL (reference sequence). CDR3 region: CASSFLETEASF. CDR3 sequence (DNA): TGTGCCAGCAGTTTTCTGGAGACTGAAGCTTCCTTT.

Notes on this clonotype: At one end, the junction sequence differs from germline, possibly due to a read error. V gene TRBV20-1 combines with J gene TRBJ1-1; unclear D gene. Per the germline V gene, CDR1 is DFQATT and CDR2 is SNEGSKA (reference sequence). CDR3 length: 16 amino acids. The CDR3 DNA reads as TGCAGTACTAGAGAGATCTTGGCAGGACGGCGCACTGAAGCTTTCTTT. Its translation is CSTREILAGRRTEAFF.

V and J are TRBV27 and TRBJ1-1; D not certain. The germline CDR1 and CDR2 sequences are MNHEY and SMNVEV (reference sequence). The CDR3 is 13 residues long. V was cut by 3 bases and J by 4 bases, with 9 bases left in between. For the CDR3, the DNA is TGTGCCAGCAGTTTTGGTTTGGGCACTGAAGCTTTCTTT. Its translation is CASSFGLGTEAFF.